This T cell receptor (beta chain) was captured by sequencing in a study of OX40 agonist ivuxolimab in advanced cancers. Study context: At roughly 83% male, the cohort had a mean age of about 55 years, ranging from about 20 to 80. In three patients, partial responses were observed, one with hepatocellular carcinoma and two with cutaneous melanoma.

Turning to this clone: Its antigen is unknown.

The study's findings and limits: Expanded clones were, on average, more numerous among CD8+ T cells than CD4+. In a subset of nonresponders, normalized T-cell clonal expansion was also low.

V gave up 3 bases and J gave up 6 bases, with 11 bases separating them. CDR3 length: 13 amino acids. Germline V gene lookup returns CDR1 MNHEY and CDR2 SMNVEV (reference sequence). Sequencing was performed with immunoSEQ multiplex PCR; in TCRdb, only in-frame clones are kept and a portion is missing. The sample consists of 65,000 to 70,000 clones, 75% to 90% of them appearing once. The receptor's source is an adult with an advanced solid tumor such as melanoma, head and neck, liver or kidney cancer. The sample in question was CD4+ or CD8+ T cells sorted from blood, obtained in a trial of the OX40 agonist ivuxolimab. V gene TRBV27 combines with J gene TRBJ1-1; D remains unclear. CDR3 sequence (DNA): TGTGCCAGCAGTTTTGGAGGCAGCGCTGAAGCTTTCTTT. Translation gives CASSFGGSAEAFF.